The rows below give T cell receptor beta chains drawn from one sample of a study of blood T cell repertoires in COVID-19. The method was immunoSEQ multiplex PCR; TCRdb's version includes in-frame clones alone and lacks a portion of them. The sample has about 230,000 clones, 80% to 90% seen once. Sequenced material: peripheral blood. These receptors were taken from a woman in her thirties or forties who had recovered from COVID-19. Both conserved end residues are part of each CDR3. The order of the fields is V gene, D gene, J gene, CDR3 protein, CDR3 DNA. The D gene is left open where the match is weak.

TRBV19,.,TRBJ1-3,CASSQQGASGNTIYF,TGTGCCAGTAGTCAACAGGGTGCCTCTGGAAACACCATATATTTT
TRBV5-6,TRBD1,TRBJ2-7,CASSLGGTGHYEQYF,TGTGCCAGCAGCTTGGGCGGGACAGGGCATTACGAGCAGTACTTC
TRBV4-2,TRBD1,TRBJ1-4,CASSQGQGINEKLFF,TGTGCCAGCAGCCAAGGACAGGGGATTAATGAAAAACTGTTTTTT
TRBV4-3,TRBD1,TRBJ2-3,CASSRVTGTGGADTQYF,TGCGCCAGCAGCCGCGTAACCGGGACAGGGGGCGCAGATACGCAGTATTTT
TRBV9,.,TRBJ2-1,CASSVEVGVNEQFF,TGTGCCAGCAGCGTAGAGGTAGGGGTGAATGAGCAGTTCTTC
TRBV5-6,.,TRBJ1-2,CASSFGLLGGYTF,TGTGCCAGCAGCTTCGGGTTACTAGGCGGCTACACCTTC
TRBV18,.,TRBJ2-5,CASSPSYQETQYF,TGTGCCAGCTCACCGTCCTACCAAGAGACCCAGTACTTC
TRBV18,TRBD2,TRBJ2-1,CASSPEVAGGVYNEQFF,TGTGCCAGCTCACCAGAGGTAGCGGGGGGCGTCTACAATGAGCAGTTCTTC
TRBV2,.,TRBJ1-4,CASRQGLISEKLFF,TGTGCCAGCAGACAGGGCTTAATCAGTGAAAAACTGTTTTTT
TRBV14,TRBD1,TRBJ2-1,CASSQDLGQGDNEQFF,TGTGCCAGCAGCCAAGACTTAGGACAGGGGGACAATGAGCAGTTCTTC
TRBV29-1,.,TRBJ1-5,CSVEDTGKDHQPQHF,TGCAGCGTTGAAGATACAGGGAAGGATCATCAGCCCCAGCATTTT
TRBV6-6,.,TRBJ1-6,CASSGNSPLHF,TGTGCCAGCAGCGGGAATTCACCCCTCCACTTT
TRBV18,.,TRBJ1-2,CASSPGGDGYTF,TGTGCCAGCTCACCCGGGGGGGATGGCTACACCTTC
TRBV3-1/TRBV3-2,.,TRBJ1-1,CASSQDPDTGSFF,TGTGCCAGCAGCCAGGATCCAGACACGGGATCTTTCTTT
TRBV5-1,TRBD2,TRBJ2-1,CASSRDYNYNEQFF,TGCGCCAGCAGCCGGGACTACAATTACAATGAGCAGTTCTTC